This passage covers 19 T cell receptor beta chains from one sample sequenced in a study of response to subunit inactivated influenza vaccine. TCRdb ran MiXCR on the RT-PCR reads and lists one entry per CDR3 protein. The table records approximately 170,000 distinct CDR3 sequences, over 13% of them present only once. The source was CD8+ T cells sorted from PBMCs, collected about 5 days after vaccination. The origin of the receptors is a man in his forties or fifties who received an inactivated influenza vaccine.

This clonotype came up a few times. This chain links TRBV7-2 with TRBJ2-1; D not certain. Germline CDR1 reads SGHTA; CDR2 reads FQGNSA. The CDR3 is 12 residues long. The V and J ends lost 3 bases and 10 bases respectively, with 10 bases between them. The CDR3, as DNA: TGTGCCAGCAGCTTCTCCCCCAAAGAGCAGTTCTTC. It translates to CASSFSPKEQFF.

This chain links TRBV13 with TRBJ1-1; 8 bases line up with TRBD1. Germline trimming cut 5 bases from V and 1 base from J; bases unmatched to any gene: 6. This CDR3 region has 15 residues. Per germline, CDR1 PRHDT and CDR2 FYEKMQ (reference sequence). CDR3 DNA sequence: TGTGCCAGCAGCCTATGGGACAGGACGAACACTGAAGCTTTCTTT. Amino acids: CASSLWDRTNTEAFF. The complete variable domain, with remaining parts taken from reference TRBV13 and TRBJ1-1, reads AAGVIQSPRHLIKEKRETATLKCYPIPRHDTVYWYQQGPGQDPQFLISFYEKMQSDKGSIPDRFSAQQFSDYHSELNMSSLELGDSALYFCASSLWDRTNTEAFFGQGTRLTVV.

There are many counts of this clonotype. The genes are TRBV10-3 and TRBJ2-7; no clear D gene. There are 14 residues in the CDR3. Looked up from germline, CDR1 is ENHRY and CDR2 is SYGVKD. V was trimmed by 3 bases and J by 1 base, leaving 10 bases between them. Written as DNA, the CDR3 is TGTGCCATCAGTGAATCGAGGATATCCTACGAGCAGTACTTC. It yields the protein CAISESRISYEQYF.

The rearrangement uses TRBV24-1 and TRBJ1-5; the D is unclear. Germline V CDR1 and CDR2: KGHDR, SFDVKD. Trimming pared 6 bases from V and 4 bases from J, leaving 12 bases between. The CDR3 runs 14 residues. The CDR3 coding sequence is TGTGCCACCAGTCCCGAGACGGCAAATCAGCCCCAGCATTTT. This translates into CATSPETANQPQHF.

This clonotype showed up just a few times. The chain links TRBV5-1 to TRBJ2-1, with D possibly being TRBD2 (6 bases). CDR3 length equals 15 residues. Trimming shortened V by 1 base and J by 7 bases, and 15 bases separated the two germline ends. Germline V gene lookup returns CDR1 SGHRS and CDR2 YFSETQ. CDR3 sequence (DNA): TGCGCCAGCAGCTTGAGCAGACTAGTGGGTAATGAGCAGTTCTTC. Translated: CASSLSRLVGNEQFF.

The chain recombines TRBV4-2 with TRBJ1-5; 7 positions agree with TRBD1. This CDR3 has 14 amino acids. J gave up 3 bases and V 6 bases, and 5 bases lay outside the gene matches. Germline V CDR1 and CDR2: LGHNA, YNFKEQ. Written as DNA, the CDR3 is TGTGCCAGCAGTTCGACAGGGTCCAATCAGCCCCAGCATTTT. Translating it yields CASSSTGSNQPQHF.

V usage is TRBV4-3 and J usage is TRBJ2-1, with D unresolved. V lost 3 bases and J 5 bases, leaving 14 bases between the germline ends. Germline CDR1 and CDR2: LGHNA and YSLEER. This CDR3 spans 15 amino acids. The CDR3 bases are TGCGCCAGCAGCCAGCTCCTTAGCTCGGACAATGAGCAGTTCTTC. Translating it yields CASSQLLSSDNEQFF.

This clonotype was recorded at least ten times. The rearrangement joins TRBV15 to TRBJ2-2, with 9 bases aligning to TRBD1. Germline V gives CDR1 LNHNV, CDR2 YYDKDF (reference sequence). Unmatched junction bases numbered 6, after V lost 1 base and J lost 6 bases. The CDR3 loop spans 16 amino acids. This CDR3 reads CATSRVGTGFAGELFF. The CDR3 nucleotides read TGTGCCACCAGCAGAGTTGGGACAGGGTTCGCCGGGGAGCTGTTTTTT.

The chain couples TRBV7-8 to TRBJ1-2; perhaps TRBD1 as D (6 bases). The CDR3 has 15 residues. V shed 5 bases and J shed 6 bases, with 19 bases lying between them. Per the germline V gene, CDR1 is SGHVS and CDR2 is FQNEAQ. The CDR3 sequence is CASSPSTGLVNGYTF. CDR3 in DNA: TGTGCCAGCAGCCCGAGTACAGGGCTGGTGAATGGCTACACCTTC.

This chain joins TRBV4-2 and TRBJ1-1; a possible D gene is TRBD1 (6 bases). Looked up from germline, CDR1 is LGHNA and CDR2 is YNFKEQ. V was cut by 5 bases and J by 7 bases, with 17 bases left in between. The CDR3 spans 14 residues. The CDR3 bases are TGTGCCAGCAGCGAAAGGACAGACTTCTATGAAGCTTTCTTT. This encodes CASSERTDFYEAFF.

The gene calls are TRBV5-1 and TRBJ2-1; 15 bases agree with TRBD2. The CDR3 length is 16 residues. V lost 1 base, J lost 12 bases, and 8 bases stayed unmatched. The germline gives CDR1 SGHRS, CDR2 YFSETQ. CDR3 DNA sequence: TGCGCCAGCAGCTTGCCGGGACTAGCGGGAGGACTAGGGCAGTTCTTC. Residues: CASSLPGLAGGLGQFF.

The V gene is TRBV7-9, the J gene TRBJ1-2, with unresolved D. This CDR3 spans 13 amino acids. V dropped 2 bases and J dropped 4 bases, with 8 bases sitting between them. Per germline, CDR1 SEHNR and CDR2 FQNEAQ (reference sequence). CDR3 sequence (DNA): TGTGCCAGCAGCTTACATCACGGCTATGGCTACACCTTC. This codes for CASSLHHGYGYTF.

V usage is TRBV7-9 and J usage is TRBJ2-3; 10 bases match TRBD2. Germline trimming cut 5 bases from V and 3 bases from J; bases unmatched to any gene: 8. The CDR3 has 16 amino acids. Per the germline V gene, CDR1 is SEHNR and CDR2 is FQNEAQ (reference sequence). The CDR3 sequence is CASSRLIAGGTDTQYF. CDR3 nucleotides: TGTGCCAGCAGCCGGTTGATAGCGGGAGGAACAGATACGCAGTATTTT.

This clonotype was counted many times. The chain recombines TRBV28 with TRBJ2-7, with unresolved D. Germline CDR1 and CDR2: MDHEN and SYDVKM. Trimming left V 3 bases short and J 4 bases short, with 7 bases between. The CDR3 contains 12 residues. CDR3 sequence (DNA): TGTGCCAGCAGTTTCAGGACGTACGAGCAGTACTTC. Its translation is CASSFRTYEQYF. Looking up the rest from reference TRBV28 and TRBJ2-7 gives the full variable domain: DVKVTQSSRYLVKRTGEKVFLECVQDMDHENMFWYRQDPGLGLRLIYFSYDVKMKEKGDIPEGYSVSREKKERFSLILESASTNQTSMYLCASSFRTYEQYFGPGTRLTVT.

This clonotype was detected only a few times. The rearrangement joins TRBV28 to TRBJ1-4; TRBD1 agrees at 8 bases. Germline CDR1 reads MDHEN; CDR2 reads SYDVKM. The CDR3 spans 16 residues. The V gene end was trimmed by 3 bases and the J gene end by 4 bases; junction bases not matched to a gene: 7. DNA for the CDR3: TGTGCCAGCAGTTTGCGAACAGGGGGTAATAATGAAAAACTGTTTTTT. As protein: CASSLRTGGNNEKLFF.

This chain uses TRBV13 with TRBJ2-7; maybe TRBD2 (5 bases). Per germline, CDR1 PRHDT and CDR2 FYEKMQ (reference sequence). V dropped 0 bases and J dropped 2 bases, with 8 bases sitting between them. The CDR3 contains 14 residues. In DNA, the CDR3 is TGTGCCAGCAGCTTAGGCTCTAGCACCTACGAGCAGTACTTC. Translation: CASSLGSSTYEQYF.

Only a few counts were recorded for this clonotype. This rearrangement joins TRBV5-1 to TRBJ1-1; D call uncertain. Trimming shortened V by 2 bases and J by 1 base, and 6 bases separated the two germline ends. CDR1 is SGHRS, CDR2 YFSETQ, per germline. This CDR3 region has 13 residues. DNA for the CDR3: TGCGCCAGCAGCTTTAATACGAACACTGAAGCTTTCTTT. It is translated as CASSFNTNTEAFF.

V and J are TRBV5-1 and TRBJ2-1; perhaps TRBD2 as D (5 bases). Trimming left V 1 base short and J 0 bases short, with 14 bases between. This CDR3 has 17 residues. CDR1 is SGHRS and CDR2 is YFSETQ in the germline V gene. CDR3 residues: CASSLSGYTSSYNEQFF. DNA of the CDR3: TGCGCCAGCAGCTTGTCGGGGTACACAAGCTCCTACAATGAGCAGTTCTTC.

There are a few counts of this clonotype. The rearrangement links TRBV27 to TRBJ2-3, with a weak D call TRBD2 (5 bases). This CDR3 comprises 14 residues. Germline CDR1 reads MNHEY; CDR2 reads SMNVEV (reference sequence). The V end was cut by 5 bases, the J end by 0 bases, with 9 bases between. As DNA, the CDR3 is TGTGCCAGCAGTGGGGAGTGGAGCACAGATACGCAGTATTTT. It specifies CASSGEWSTDTQYF.